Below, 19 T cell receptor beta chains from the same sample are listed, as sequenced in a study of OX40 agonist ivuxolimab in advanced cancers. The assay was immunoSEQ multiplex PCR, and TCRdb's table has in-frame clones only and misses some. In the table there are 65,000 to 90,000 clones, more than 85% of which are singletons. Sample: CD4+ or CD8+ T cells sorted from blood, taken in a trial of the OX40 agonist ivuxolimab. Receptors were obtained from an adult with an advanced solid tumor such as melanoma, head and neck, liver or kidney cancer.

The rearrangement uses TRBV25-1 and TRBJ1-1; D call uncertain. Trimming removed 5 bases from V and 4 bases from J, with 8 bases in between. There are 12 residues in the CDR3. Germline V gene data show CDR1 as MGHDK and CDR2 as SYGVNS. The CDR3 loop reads CASSLGSTEAFF. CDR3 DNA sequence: TGTGCCAGCAGTTTGGGTTCCACTGAAGCTTTCTTT.

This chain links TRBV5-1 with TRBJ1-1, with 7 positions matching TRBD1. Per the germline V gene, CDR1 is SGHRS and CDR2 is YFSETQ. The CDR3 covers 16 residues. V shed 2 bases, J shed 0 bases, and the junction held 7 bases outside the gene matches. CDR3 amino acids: CASSFFPGQLNTEAFF. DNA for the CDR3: TGCGCCAGCAGCTTTTTCCCGGGACAGCTGAACACTGAAGCTTTCTTT.

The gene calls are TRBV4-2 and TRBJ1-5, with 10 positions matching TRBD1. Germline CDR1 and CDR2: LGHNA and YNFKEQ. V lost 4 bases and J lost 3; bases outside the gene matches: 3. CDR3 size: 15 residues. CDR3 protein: CASSPTGGLNQPQHF. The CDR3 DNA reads TGTGCCAGCAGCCCGACAGGGGGCCTCAATCAGCCCCAGCATTTT.

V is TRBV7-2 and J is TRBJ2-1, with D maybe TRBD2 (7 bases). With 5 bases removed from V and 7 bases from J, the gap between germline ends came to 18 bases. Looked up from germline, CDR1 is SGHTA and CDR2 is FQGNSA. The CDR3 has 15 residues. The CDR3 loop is CASSPLRGGLNEQFF. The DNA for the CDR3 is TGTGCCAGCAGCCCCCTGAGGGGGGGTTTAAATGAGCAGTTCTTC.

The DNA for the CDR3 is TGCGCCAGCAGCTTGGTGGGGGGGGACAGGGCCACCTACGAGCAGTACTTC. Amino acid sequence: CASSLVGGDRATYEQYF. The V call is TRBV5-1, the J call TRBJ2-7, with 9 bases that match TRBD1. V lost 0 bases to trimming and J lost 2 bases; unmatched junction nucleotides: 9. Germline lookup yields CDR1 SGHRS and CDR2 YFSETQ. This CDR3 comprises 17 residues.

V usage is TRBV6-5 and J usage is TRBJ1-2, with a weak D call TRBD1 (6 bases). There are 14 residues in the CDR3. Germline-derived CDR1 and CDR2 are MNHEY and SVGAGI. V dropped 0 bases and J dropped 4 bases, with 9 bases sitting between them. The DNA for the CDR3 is TGTGCCAGCAGTTACTCCGGACAGTTCTATGGCTACACCTTC. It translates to CASSYSGQFYGYTF.

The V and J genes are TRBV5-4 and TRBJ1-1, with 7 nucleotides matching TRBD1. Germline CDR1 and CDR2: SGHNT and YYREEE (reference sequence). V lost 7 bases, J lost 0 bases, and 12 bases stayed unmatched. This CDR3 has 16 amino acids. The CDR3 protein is CASGTDLGQLNTEAFF. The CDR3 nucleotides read TGTGCCAGCGGAACCGACTTGGGACAGTTGAACACTGAAGCTTTCTTT.

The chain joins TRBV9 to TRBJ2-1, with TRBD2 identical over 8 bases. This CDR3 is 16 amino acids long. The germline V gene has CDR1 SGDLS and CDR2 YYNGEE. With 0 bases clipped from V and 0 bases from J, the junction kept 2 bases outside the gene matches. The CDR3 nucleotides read TGTGCCAGCAGCGTAGGCGGGGGGATCTCCTACAATGAGCAGTTCTTC. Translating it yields CASSVGGGISYNEQFF.

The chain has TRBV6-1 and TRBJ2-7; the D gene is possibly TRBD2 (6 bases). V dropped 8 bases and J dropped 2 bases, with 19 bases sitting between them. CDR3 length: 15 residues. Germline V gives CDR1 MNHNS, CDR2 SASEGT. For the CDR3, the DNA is TGTGCCAGCTGGGCGGGACGGGCGGCGCCCTACGAGCAGTACTTC. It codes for CASWAGRAAPYEQYF.

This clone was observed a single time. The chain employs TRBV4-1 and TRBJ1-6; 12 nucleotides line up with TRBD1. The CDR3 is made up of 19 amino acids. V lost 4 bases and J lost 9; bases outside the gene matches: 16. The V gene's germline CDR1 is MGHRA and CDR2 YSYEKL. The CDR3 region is CASSPSFSPGQGASSPLHF. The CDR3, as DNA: TGCGCCAGCAGCCCCTCCTTCAGTCCGGGACAGGGGGCTTCTTCACCCCTCCACTTT.

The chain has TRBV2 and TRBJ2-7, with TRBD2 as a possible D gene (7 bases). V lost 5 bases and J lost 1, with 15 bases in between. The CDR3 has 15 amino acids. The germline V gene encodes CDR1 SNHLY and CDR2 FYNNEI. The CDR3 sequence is CASSPSGGQSYEQYF. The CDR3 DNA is TGTGCCAGCAGTCCGTCCGGGGGGCAGTCCTACGAGCAGTACTTC.

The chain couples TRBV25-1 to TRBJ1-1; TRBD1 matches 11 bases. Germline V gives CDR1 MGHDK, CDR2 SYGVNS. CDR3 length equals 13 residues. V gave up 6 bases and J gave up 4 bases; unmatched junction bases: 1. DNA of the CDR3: TGTGCCAGCAGGGACAGGGGGCCCACTGAAGCTTTCTTT. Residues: CASRDRGPTEAFF.

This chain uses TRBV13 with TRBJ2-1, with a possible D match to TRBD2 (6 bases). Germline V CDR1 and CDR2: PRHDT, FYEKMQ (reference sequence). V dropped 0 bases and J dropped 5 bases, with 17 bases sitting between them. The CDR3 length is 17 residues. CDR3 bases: TGTGCCAGCAGCTTAGGCCTAAGGGAGGTCCTGGACAATGAGCAGTTCTTC. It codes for CASSLGLREVLDNEQFF.

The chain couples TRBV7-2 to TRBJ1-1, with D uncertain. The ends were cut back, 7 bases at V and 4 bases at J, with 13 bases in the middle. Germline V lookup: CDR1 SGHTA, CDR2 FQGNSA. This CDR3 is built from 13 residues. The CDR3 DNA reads TGTGCCAGCACCATTGCCGGTGGCACTGAAGCTTTCTTT. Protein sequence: CASTIAGGTEAFF.

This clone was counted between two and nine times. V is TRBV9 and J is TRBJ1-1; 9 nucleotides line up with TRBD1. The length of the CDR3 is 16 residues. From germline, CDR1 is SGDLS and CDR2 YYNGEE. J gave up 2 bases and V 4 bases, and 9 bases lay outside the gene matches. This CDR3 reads CASSIGQGSLNTEAFF. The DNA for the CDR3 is TGTGCCAGCAGCATAGGACAGGGGTCGTTAAACACTGAAGCTTTCTTT.

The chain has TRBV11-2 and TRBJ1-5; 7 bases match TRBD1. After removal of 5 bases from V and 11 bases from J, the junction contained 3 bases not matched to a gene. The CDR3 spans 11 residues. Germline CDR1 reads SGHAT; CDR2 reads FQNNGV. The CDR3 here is CASSGDSAQHF. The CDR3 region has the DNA TGTGCCAGCAGCGGGGACAGCGCCCAGCATTTT.

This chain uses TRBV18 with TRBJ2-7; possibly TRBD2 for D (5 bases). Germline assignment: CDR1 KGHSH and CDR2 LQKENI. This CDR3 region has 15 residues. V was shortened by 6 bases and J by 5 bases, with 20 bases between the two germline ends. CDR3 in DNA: TGTGCCAGCTCGCTAGAGGTCCGAGGGAACGACGAGCAGTACTTC. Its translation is CASSLEVRGNDEQYF.

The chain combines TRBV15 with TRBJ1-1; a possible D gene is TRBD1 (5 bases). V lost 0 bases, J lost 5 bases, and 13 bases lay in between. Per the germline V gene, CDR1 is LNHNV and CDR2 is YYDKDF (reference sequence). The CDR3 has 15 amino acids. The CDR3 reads CATSRDRFEGTEAFF. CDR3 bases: TGTGCCACCAGCAGAGACAGATTCGAGGGGACTGAAGCTTTCTTT.

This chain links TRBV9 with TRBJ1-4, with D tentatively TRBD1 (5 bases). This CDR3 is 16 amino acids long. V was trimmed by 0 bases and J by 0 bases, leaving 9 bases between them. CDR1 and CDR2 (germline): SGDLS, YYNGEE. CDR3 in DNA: TGTGCCAGCAGCGTAGCGGGACTCCCAACTAATGAAAAACTGTTTTTT. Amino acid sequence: CASSVAGLPTNEKLFF. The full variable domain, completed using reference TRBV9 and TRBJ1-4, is DSGVTQTPKHLITATGQRVTLRCSPRSGDLSVYWYQQSLDQGLQFLIQYYNGEERAKGNILERFSAQQFPDLHSELNLSSLELGDSALYFCASSVAGLPTNEKLFFGSGTQLSVL.